The 27 T cell receptor beta chains below come from one sample, sequenced in a study of blood T cell repertoires in COVID-19. The data were produced by immunoSEQ multiplex PCR, yet TCRdb's version contains in-frame clones alone and is incomplete. The sample shows approximately 110,000 clones, 90% of them seen only once. Sequencing used peripheral blood. All receptors come from a human donor in a cohort sampled during active COVID-19.

This chain uses TRBV7-9 with TRBJ1-1; 8 nucleotides match TRBD1. The trim removed 5 bases at V and 0 bases at J, leaving 11 bases unmatched. Germline V gene data show CDR1 as SEHNR and CDR2 as FQNEAQ (reference sequence). This CDR3 is built from 17 residues. The chain's CDR3 is CASSILYRGSMNTEAFF. The CDR3 DNA sequence: TGTGCCAGCAGCATATTATACAGGGGGAGCATGAACACTGAAGCTTTCTTT.

The V call is TRBV6-2 or TRBV6-3, the J call TRBJ2-7; the match to TRBD2 covers 9 bases. The CDR3 loop spans 16 amino acids. Germline CDR1 and CDR2: MNHEY and SVGEGT. The junction had 10 bases not matched to a gene; V was cut back by 5 bases and J by 2 bases. DNA for the CDR3: TGTGCCAGCAGTCGGGGTGAGGAGCGGGGGGCCTACGAGCAGTACTTC. It is translated as CASSRGEERGAYEQYF.

This clone was recorded once. V and J are TRBV19 and TRBJ1-1; D remains unclear. Trimming stripped 8 bases from V and 3 bases from J, with 10 bases between. This CDR3 is 12 amino acids long. CDR1 LNHDA and CDR2 SQIVND come from the germline V gene (reference sequence). CDR3: CASSKGDTEAFF. The CDR3 DNA sequence: TGTGCCAGTTCGAAAGGAGACACTGAAGCTTTCTTT. Together with reference TRBV19 and TRBJ1-1, the CDR3 gives the full variable domain: DGGITQSPKYLFRKEGQNVTLSCEQNLNHDAMYWYRQDPGQGLRLIYYSQIVNDFQKGDIAEGYSVSREKKESFPLTVTSAQKNPTAFYLCASSKGDTEAFFGQGTRLTVV.

The V gene is TRBV7-2, the J gene TRBJ1-1, with D unresolved. This CDR3 has 14 residues. Germline CDR1 SGHTA, CDR2 FQGNSA. Trimming left V 4 bases short and J 1 base short, with 10 bases between. CDR3 protein: CASSSSSPNTEAFF. The CDR3 region has the DNA TGTGCCAGCAGCTCCTCGTCTCCGAACACTGAAGCTTTCTTT.

This sequence joins TRBV3-1 (or the pseudogene TRBV3-2) and TRBJ2-5; 8 bases are shared with TRBD2. With V trimmed by 4 bases and J by 5 bases, 12 bases remained unmatched. CDR3 length: 16 amino acids. Looked up from germline, CDR1 is LGHDT and CDR2 is YNNKEL (reference sequence). The CDR3 nucleotides read TGTGCCAGCAGCCTTCGGACTAGCCTTACGAGGGAGACCCAGTACTTC. Its protein is CASSLRTSLTRETQYF.

This clone appeared once. The rearrangement links TRBV2 to TRBJ2-7; D is uncertain. This CDR3 has 16 amino acids. The germline V gene encodes CDR1 SNHLY and CDR2 FYNNEI. V lost 6 bases and J lost 0, with 18 bases in between. CDR3 residues: CASRGPGVLSSYEQYF. The CDR3 bases are TGTGCCAGCAGGGGTCCGGGTGTCCTTAGCTCCTACGAGCAGTACTTC.

This chain links TRBV2 with TRBJ2-1; perhaps TRBD2 as D (7 bases). The ends were cut back, 7 bases at V and 9 bases at J, with 19 bases in the middle. This CDR3 region has 14 residues. Germline loops: CDR1 SNHLY, CDR2 FYNNEI. The CDR3 region has the DNA TGTGCCAGCAATGACGGACTTAGGGGGGGTGAGCAGTTCTTC. It codes for CASNDGLRGGEQFF.

The chain is built from TRBV24-1 and TRBJ2-2; no definite D call. CDR3 length equals 14 residues. Germline V lookup: CDR1 KGHDR, CDR2 SFDVKD. V gave up 1 base and J gave up 5 bases, with 7 bases separating them. CDR3 nucleotide sequence: TGTGCCACCAGTGATTTAGTCCAGACCGGGGAGCTGTTTTTT. Its translation is CATSDLVQTGELFF.

The chain uses TRBV19 and TRBJ2-2; 8 bases are a match to TRBD1. Germline V lookup: CDR1 LNHDA, CDR2 SQIVND (reference sequence). V shed 3 bases and J 6 bases; nucleotides not matched to a gene: 3. The length of the CDR3 is 14 residues. CDR3 coding DNA: TGTGCCAGTAGTATCGGGACAGGTGCCGGGGAGCTGTTTTTT. Translation: CASSIGTGAGELFF.

V is TRBV28 and J is TRBJ1-6, with 8 bases that match TRBD1. Germline V gene sequence: CDR1 MDHEN, CDR2 SYDVKM. There are 19 residues in the CDR3. V shed 7 bases and J 5 bases; nucleotides not matched to a gene: 19. Here the CDR3 DNA reads TGTGCCAGCACCCAAACGGCTTGGAGGACAGGGTTGAATAATTCACCCCTCCACTTT. It translates to CASTQTAWRTGLNNSPLHF.

The J gene is TRBJ1-1, the V gene TRBV18; D might be TRBD1 (5 bases). V shed 1 base and J shed 8 bases, with 8 bases lying between them. CDR3 length equals 12 residues. In germline, CDR1 is KGHSH, CDR2 LQKENI. CDR3 nucleotides: TGTGCCAGCTCACCACGGTCAGGGGAAGCTTTCTTT. Protein sequence: CASSPRSGEAFF.

The V and J genes are TRBV9 and TRBJ1-1; tentative D call: TRBD1 (5 bases). This CDR3 region has 13 residues. Germline assignment: CDR1 SGDLS and CDR2 YYNGEE. V was pared by 3 bases and J by 1 base, with 7 bases between. The CDR3 loop is CASSAQGNTEAFF. DNA of the CDR3: TGTGCCAGCAGCGCTCAGGGGAACACTGAAGCTTTCTTT.

In this sample, this clone turned up once. The chain links TRBV5-1 to TRBJ2-2, with a tentative D call TRBD2 (6 bases). Trimming stripped 1 base from V and 5 bases from J, with 18 bases between. There are 17 residues in the CDR3. Germline V gene data show CDR1 as SGHRS and CDR2 as YFSETQ. DNA of the CDR3: TGCGCCAGCAGCTTGAGGGTAGCTAGCGACGCAACCGGGGAGCTGTTTTTT. Protein sequence: CASSLRVASDATGELFF.

The V call is TRBV5-5, the J call TRBJ2-5, with TRBD1 matching over 9 bases. The germline CDR1 and CDR2 sequences are SGHKS and YYEKEE (reference sequence). This CDR3 has 14 residues. The junction had 2 bases not matched to a gene; V was cut back by 0 bases and J by 5 bases. The CDR3 protein is CASSLGQGGETQYF. DNA for the CDR3: TGTGCCAGCAGCTTGGGACAGGGGGGCGAGACCCAGTACTTC.

V is TRBV7-8 and J is TRBJ2-5, with a tentative D call TRBD1 (6 bases). V lost 5 bases and J 7 bases, leaving 17 bases between the germline ends. The germline CDR1 and CDR2 sequences are SGHVS and FQNEAQ. This CDR3 has 14 residues. The CDR3 sequence is CASSPRTVRGTQYF. CDR3 coding DNA: TGTGCCAGCAGCCCACGGACAGTCCGGGGGACCCAGTACTTC.

The rearrangement uses TRBV5-4 and TRBJ2-3; a weak D match, TRBD2 (7 bases). V was clipped by 2 bases and J by 0 bases, with 13 bases between them. The CDR3 consists of 16 residues. In germline, CDR1 is SGHNT, CDR2 YYREEE (reference sequence). The CDR3 region has the DNA TGTGCCAGCAGCTTCAGAAGCGGGACAAGCACAGATACGCAGTATTTT. Its protein product is CASSFRSGTSTDTQYF.

The CDR3 DNA reads TGTGCCAGCAGCCCCCCGGACAGCACCAATAATTCACCCCTCCACTTT. This encodes CASSPPDSTNNSPLHF. The chain joins TRBV4-2 to TRBJ1-6; TRBD1 is a possible D gene (6 bases). Germline loops: CDR1 LGHNA, CDR2 YNFKEQ. Between the trimmed V and J ends, which lost 4 bases and 5 bases, there was a span of 15 bases. This CDR3 spans 16 amino acids.

V and J are TRBV7-2 and TRBJ2-3; 10 bases align to TRBD2. Per germline, CDR1 SGHTA and CDR2 FQGNSA. V lost 7 bases and J lost 5; bases outside the gene matches: 9. The CDR3 is 15 residues long. Written as DNA, the CDR3 is TGTGCCAGCACCCCAGCGGGGGGGCGTGGAGATACGCAGTATTTT. Translated: CASTPAGGRGDTQYF.

DNA of the CDR3: TGTGCCAGCAGTGGGTGGGCTAGCGGGGTCTACGAGCAGTACTTC. It encodes CASSGWASGVYEQYF. J is TRBJ2-7 and V is TRBV2; TRBD2 matches 9 bases. The CDR3 is made up of 15 amino acids. V dropped 4 bases and J dropped 3; count of bases not matched to a gene: 7. Looked up from germline, CDR1 is SNHLY and CDR2 is FYNNEI.

CDR3 DNA: TGCGCCAGCAGCCAAGTGGGGGCGGACTATGGCTACACCTTC. Amino acids: CASSQVGADYGYTF. The V and J genes are TRBV4-1 and TRBJ1-2, with D possibly matching TRBD1 (6 bases). Germline values: CDR1 MGHRA, CDR2 YSYEKL. The V gene lost 1 base and the J gene lost 3 bases, with 9 bases spanning the gap. The CDR3 totals 14 residues.

This clone was picked up one time. The DNA for the CDR3 is TGTGCCAGCAGCGCCCCGGGACTAGCGGGAGGTCACTCCTACAATGAGCAGTTCTTC. It specifies CASSAPGLAGGHSYNEQFF. The rearrangement uses TRBV7-2 and TRBJ2-1, with TRBD2 identical over 15 bases. From germline, CDR1 is SGHTA and CDR2 FQGNSA. J gave up 0 bases and V 5 bases, and 8 bases lay outside the gene matches. CDR3 length: 19 amino acids.

V is TRBV5-1 and J is TRBJ2-7, with 9 bases lining up with TRBD2. Germline V gene lookup returns CDR1 SGHRS and CDR2 YFSETQ. The CDR3 consists of 20 residues. The junction had 22 bases not matched to a gene; V was cut back by 0 bases and J by 6 bases. The CDR3 protein is CASSLDFSGTSSPEGGEQYF. The CDR3 DNA reads as TGCGCCAGCAGCTTGGATTTCAGTGGGACTAGCTCCCCGGAAGGGGGCGAGCAGTACTTC.

V and J are TRBV5-1 and TRBJ2-3, with 9 bases identical to TRBD2. Unmatched junction bases numbered 2, after V lost 4 bases and J lost 2 bases. The V gene's germline CDR1 is SGHRS and CDR2 YFSETQ. This CDR3 has 14 amino acids. The CDR3 DNA sequence: TGCGCCAGCAGCCTAGCGGGGATCACAGATACGCAGTATTTT. The encoded protein is CASSLAGITDTQYF.

V usage is TRBV7-2 and J usage is TRBJ2-1; D not certain. V was cut by 4 bases and J by 12 bases, with 16 bases left in between. This CDR3 is built from 13 residues. The germline V gene has CDR1 SGHTA and CDR2 FQGNSA. The CDR3 nucleotides read TGTGCCAGCAGCTATGACTCGACCCCGGGGCAGTTCTTC. Amino acid sequence: CASSYDSTPGQFF.

The V gene is TRBV24-1, the J gene TRBJ1-2; 11 bases agree with TRBD1. After removal of 3 bases from V and 8 bases from J, the junction contained 4 bases not matched to a gene. Germline loops: CDR1 KGHDR, CDR2 SFDVKD. The CDR3 is made up of 14 amino acids. The CDR3 loop is CATSDPRDRGGYTF. CDR3 sequence (DNA): TGTGCCACCAGTGATCCCCGGGACAGGGGGGGCTACACCTTC.

The chain uses TRBV7-9 and TRBJ1-3, with a possible D match to TRBD1 (6 bases). Germline CDR1 SEHNR, CDR2 FQNEAQ (reference sequence). The CDR3 is made up of 14 amino acids. V lost 6 bases and J 1 base, leaving 10 bases between the germline ends. The CDR3 DNA is TGTGCCAGCAGACCCGGGACATCTGGAAACACCATATATTTT. The encoded protein is CASRPGTSGNTIYF.

This clone was counted many times. The chain uses TRBV19 and TRBJ2-3; D unresolved. V was shortened by 6 bases and J by 3 bases, with 10 bases between the two germline ends. Germline V gene sequence: CDR1 LNHDA, CDR2 SQIVND (reference sequence). The CDR3 loop spans 13 amino acids. Here the CDR3 DNA reads TGTGCCAGTAGAGCCCTCGGGACAGATACGCAGTATTTT. This translates into CASRALGTDTQYF.